Included here is one TCR beta chain sequence, with context. Germline V CDR1 and CDR2: SQVTM, ANQGSEA. This CDR3 is built from 13 residues. The ends were cut back, 5 bases at V and 1 base at J, with 11 bases in the middle. This record comes from a study of blood T cell repertoires in COVID-19. Adults between roughly 18 and 89 years of age took part from about 24 US areas. Symptom resolution, clearance, or two negative PCRs marked donors in Cohort 3 as recovered. The protocol was immunoSEQ multiplex PCR, while the TCRdb copy is restricted to in-frame clones and leaves out a portion. The table has a few hundred thousand clones, 88% seen once.

The sequenced material came from PBMCs or T cells enriched from blood (not recorded which). The V call is TRBV29-1, the J call TRBJ1-2; D is uncertain. This TCR was recovered from a woman between 40 and 55 years old who had recovered from COVID-19. In DNA, the CDR3 is TGCAGCGTTCGCACAGAAAATAACTATGGCTACACCTTC. It codes for CSVRTENNYGYTF.